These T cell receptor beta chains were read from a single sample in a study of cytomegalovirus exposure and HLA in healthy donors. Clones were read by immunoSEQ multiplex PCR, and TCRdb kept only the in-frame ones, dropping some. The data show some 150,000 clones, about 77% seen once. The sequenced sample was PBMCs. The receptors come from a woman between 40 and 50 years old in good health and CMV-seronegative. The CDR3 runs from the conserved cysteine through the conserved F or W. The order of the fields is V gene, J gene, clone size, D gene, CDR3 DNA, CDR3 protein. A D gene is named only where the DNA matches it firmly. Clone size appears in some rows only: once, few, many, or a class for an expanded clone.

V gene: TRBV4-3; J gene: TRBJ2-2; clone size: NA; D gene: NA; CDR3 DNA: TGCGCCAGCAGCCAAGAGCGGCTACTGAACACCGGGGAGCTGTTTTTT; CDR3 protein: CASSQERLLNTGELFF
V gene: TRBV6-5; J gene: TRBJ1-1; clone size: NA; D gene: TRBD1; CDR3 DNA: TGTGCCAGCAGTTATCTACAGGGGATCGGTACTGAAGCTTTCTTT; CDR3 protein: CASSYLQGIGTEAFF
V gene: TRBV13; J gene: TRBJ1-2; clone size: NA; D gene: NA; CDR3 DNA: TGTGCCAGCAGCGGCCGGGGCTATGGCTACACCTTC; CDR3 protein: CASSGRGYGYTF
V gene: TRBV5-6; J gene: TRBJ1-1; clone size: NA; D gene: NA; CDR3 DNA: TGTGCCAGCAGCTTTTGGGCGAACACTGAAGCTTTCTTT; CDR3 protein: CASSFWANTEAFF
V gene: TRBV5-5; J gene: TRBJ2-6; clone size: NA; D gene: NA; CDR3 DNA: TGTGCCAGCAGCCGACCCCGTGGGCAGGGGAATATCTCTGGGGCCAACGTCCTGACTTTC; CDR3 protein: CASSRPRGQGNISGANVLTF
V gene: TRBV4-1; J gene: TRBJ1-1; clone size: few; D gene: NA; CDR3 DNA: TGCGCCAGCAGCCAAGCAAAGAACACTGAAGCTTTCTTT; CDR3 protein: CASSQAKNTEAFF
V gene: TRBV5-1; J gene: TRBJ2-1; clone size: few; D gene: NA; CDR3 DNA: TGCGCCAGCAGCTTGGGCGACAGATACAATGAGCAGTTCTTC; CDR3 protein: CASSLGDRYNEQFF
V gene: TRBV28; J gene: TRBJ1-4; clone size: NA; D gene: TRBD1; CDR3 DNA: TGTGCCAGCAGTTTATATCAGGGGGCCGTCGGGGAAAAACTGTTTTTT; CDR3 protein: CASSLYQGAVGEKLFF
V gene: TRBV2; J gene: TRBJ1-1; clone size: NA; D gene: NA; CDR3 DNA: TGTGCCAGCAGCCCCACGGGAGGGGGCACTGAAGCTTTCTTT; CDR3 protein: CASSPTGGGTEAFF
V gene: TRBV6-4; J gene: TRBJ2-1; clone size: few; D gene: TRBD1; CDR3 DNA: TGTGCCAGCAGGGGACAGGGCGTCGATGAGCAGTTCTTC; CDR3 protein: CASRGQGVDEQFF
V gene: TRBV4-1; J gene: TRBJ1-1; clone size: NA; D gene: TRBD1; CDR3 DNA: TGCGCCAGCAGCTTTAAAGCTCCGGGGACAGGGTGGTCTGAAGCTTTCTTT; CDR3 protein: CASSFKAPGTGWSEAFF
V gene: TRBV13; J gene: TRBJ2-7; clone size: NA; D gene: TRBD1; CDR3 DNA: TGTGCCAGCAGCCTAAAGGACAGGGGCAGACCCTACGAGCAGTACTTC; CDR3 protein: CASSLKDRGRPYEQYF
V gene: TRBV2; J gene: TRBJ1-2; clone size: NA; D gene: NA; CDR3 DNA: TGTGCCAGCAGTGAGGAGTTTCTAAGGCCTCGGGGCTACACCTTC; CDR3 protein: CASSEEFLRPRGYTF
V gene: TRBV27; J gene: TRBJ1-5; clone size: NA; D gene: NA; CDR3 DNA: TGTGCCAGCAGTTTAGGGGCCGAGCGGCCCCAGCATTTT; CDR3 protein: CASSLGAERPQHF
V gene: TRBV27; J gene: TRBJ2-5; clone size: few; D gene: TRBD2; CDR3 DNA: TGTGCCAGCAGCACGCGGGAGGGTCGAGAGACCCAGTACTTC; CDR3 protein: CASSTREGRETQYF
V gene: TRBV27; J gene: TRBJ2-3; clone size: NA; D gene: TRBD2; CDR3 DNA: TGTGCCAGCAGTTTATCCCCCGGGTTTAGCGGGGGGGCGGATACGCAGTATTTT; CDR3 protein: CASSLSPGFSGGADTQYF
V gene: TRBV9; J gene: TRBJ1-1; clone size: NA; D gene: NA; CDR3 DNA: TGTGCCAGCAGCGTAGATGGGGGGGCGAGGAACACTGAAGCTTTCTTT; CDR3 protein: CASSVDGGARNTEAFF
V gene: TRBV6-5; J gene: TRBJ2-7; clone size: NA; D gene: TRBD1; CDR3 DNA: TGTGCCAGCAGTTACAGGGGGCAGGTCTACGAGCAGTACTTC; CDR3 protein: CASSYRGQVYEQYF
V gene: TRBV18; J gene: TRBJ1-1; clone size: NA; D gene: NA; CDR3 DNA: TGTGCCAGCTCAAGACAACCGGCAGACACTGAAGCTTTCTTT; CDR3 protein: CASSRQPADTEAFF
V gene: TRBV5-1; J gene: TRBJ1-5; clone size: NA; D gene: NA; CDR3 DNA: TGCGCCAGCAGCTTGAAAGGGGGAGAGAGCAATCAGCCCCAGCATTTT; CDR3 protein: CASSLKGGESNQPQHF
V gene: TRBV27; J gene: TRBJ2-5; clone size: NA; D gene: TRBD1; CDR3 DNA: TGTGCCAGCAAAAGGGGGCGGGAGACCCAGTACTTC; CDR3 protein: CASKRGRETQYF
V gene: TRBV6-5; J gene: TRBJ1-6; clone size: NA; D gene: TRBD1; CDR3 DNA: TGTGCCAGCAGTTACTCGGCCAGGGGGCGAGATTCACCCCTCCACTTT; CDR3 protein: CASSYSARGRDSPLHF
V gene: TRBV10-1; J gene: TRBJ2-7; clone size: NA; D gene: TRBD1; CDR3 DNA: TGCGCCAGCAGTGAGGACAGGGACGAGCAGTACTTC; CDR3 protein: CASSEDRDEQYF
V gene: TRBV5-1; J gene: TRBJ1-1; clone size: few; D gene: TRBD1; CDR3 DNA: TGCGCCAGCAGCCCCGACAGGGGGAACACTGAAGCTTTCTTT; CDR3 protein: CASSPDRGNTEAFF
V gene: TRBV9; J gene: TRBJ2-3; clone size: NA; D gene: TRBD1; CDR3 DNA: TGTGCCAGCAGCGGCCGGGACAGCATAACTCTCACAGATACGCAGTATTTT; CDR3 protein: CASSGRDSITLTDTQYF
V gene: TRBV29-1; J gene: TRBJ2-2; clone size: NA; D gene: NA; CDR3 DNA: TGCAGCGTTGGAGGTATCCTGAACACTGGGGAGCTGTTTTTT; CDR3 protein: CSVGGILNTGELFF
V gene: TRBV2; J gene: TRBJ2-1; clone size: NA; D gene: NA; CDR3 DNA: TGTGCCAGCAGACCACAGGATTTACACAATGAGCAGTTCTTC; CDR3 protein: CASRPQDLHNEQFF
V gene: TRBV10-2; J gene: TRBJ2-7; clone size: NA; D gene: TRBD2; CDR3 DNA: TGCGCCAGCAGTGAGTCGAGGGGACTAGCGGACGAGCAGTACTTC; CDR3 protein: CASSESRGLADEQYF
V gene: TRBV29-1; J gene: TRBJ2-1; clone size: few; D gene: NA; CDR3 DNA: TGCAGCGGAACCGGGGGAGTTGGCTCCTACAATGAGCAGTTCTTC; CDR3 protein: CSGTGGVGSYNEQFF
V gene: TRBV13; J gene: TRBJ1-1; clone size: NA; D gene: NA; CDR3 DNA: TGTGCCAGCAGCTTAGGTGCCAGGGGAAAGAGAACTGAAGCTTTCTTT; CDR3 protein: CASSLGARGKRTEAFF
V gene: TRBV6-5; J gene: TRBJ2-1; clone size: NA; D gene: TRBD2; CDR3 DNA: TGTGCCAGCACCGTGACTAGCTTCGGTGAGCAGTTCTTC; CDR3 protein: CASTVTSFGEQFF
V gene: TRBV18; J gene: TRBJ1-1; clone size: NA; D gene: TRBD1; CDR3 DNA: TGTGCCAGCTCACCAGTCACAGGGGCGAACACTGAAGCTTTCTTT; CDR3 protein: CASSPVTGANTEAFF
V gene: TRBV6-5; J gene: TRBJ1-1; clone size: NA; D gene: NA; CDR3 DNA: TGTGCCAGCAGTTACTCCTTTGGGCCCCACACTGAAGCTTTCTTT; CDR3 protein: CASSYSFGPHTEAFF
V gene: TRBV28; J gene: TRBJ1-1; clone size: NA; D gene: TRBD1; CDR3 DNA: TGTGCCAGCAGTTCAACCCGACGACAGGGCATGAACACTGAAGCTTTCTTT; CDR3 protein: CASSSTRRQGMNTEAFF
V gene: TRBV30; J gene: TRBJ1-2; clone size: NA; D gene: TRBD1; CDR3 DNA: TGTGCCTGGGACAGGGGGCGCAAGACCTATGGCTACACCTTC; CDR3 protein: CAWDRGRKTYGYTF
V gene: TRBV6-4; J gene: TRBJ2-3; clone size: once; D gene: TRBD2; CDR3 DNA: TGTGCCAGCAGCGAGACTAGCGCAACAGATACGCAGTATTTT; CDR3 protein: CASSETSATDTQYF
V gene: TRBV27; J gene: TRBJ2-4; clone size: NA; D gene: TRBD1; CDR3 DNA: TGTGCCAGCAGTCCCCAGGGGGTAGCCAAAAACATTCAGTACTTC; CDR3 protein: CASSPQGVAKNIQYF
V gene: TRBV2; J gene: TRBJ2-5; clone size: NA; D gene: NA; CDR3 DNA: TGTGCCAGCAGTGGACAGGGGGCGGGGGGGGAGACCCAGTACTTC; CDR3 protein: CASSGQGAGGETQYF
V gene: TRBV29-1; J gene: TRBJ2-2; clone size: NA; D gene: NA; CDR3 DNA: TGCAGCGTGACAGATGGCACCGGGGAGCTGTTTTTT; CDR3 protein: CSVTDGTGELFF
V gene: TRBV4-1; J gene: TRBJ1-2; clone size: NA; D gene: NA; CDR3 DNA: TGCGCCAGCAGCCAAGATAGTTGGGACATAGCAAAAAAAAACTATGGCTACACCTTC; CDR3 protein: CASSQDSWDIAKKNYGYTF
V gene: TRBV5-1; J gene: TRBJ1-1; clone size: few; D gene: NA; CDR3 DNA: TGCGCCAGCAGCACCGGACAGATATTTGACACTGAAGCTTTCTTT; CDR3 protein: CASSTGQIFDTEAFF
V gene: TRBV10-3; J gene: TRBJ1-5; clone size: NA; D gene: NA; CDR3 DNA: TGTGCCACTGACCAGGGGACCTATAGCAATCAGCCCCAGCATTTT; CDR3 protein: CATDQGTYSNQPQHF
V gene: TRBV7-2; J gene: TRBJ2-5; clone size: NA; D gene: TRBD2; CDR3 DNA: TGTGCCAGCAGCTCCTGGCGGCCTAGCGGGGCGGAGACCCAGTACTTC; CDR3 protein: CASSSWRPSGAETQYF
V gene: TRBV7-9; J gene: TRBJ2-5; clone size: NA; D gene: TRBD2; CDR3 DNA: TGTGCCAGCAGCAGAAGCGGGGCCCAAGAGACCCAGTACTTC; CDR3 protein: CASSRSGAQETQYF
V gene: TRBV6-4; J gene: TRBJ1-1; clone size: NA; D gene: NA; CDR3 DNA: TGTGCCAGCAGTGAACAGCTAAACACTGAAGCTTTCTTT; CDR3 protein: CASSEQLNTEAFF
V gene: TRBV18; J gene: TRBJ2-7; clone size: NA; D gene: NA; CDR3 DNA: TGTGCCAGCTCTCTCGGACAGAGCTCCTACGAGCAGTACTTC; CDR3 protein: CASSLGQSSYEQYF